Listed here are 27 T cell receptor beta chains from one sample, sequenced in a study of blood T cell repertoires in COVID-19. TCRdb keeps only in-frame clones here, not all; method: immunoSEQ multiplex PCR. This table holds hundreds of thousands of clones, 87% found once. Material: peripheral blood. Every receptor here comes from a man aged 55-75 years who had recovered from COVID-19.

V usage is TRBV11-2 and J usage is TRBJ2-7, with D possibly being TRBD2 (7 bases). V lost 6 bases, J lost 6 bases, and 18 bases lay in between. The CDR3 contains 14 residues. Germline CDR1 reads SGHAT; CDR2 reads FQNNGV. CDR3 nucleotides: TGTGCCAGCAGTCCCTTGGGAGGGGGAGGCGAGCAGTACGTC. As protein: CASSPLGGGGEQYV.

The genes are TRBV29-1 and TRBJ2-5; D gene unclear. V shed 2 bases and J shed 5 bases, with 6 bases lying between them. CDR3 size: 11 residues. The germline CDR1 and CDR2 sequences are SQVTM and ANQGSEA. This CDR3 is CSVELEETQYF. CDR3 DNA sequence: TGCAGCGTTGAACTTGAGGAGACCCAGTACTTC.

The chain links TRBV3-1 (or the pseudogene TRBV3-2) to TRBJ1-2; D is unclear. V was shortened by 0 bases and J by 0 bases, with 14 bases between the two germline ends. In germline, CDR1 is LGHDT, CDR2 YNNKEL (reference sequence). CDR3 length: 17 residues. The CDR3 region is CASSQEEPQAANYGYTF. The CDR3 nucleotides are TGTGCCAGCAGCCAAGAAGAGCCCCAGGCAGCTAACTATGGCTACACCTTC.

The CDR3 loop reads CASSTRRYTEAFF. CDR3 bases: TGTGCCAGCAGTACTCGCAGGTACACTGAAGCTTTCTTT. The chain employs TRBV6-5 and TRBJ1-1; no definite D call. Germline CDR1 is MNHEY and CDR2 is SVGAGI. V gave up 5 bases and J gave up 3 bases, with 10 bases separating them. The CDR3 spans 13 residues.

V gene TRBV20-1 combines with J gene TRBJ2-1; D uncertain. Germline CDR1 is DFQATT and CDR2 is SNEGSKA (reference sequence). Trimming left V 3 bases short and J 0 bases short, with 9 bases between. This CDR3 comprises 14 residues. The CDR3 loop reads CSASGQNSYNEQFF. The CDR3 DNA follows: TGCAGTGCTAGTGGGCAGAACTCCTACAATGAGCAGTTCTTC.

This clone was seen only a few times. V gene TRBV11-2 combines with J gene TRBJ2-2, with 10 positions matching TRBD1. The germline CDR1 and CDR2 sequences are SGHAT and FQNNGV. The CDR3 contains 16 residues. V shed 3 bases and J 1 base; nucleotides not matched to a gene: 2. The CDR3 sequence: CASSLTGGLNTGELFF. DNA of the CDR3: TGTGCCAGCAGCTTGACAGGGGGCCTGAACACCGGGGAGCTGTTTTTT.

This chain joins TRBV11-2 and TRBJ2-7, with a possible D match to TRBD1 (6 bases). The V gene's germline CDR1 is SGHAT and CDR2 FQNNGV. This CDR3 spans 15 amino acids. Trimming took 3 bases from V and 6 from J, leaving 18 bases between them. DNA for the CDR3: TGTGCCAGCAGCTTGTACAGGGTAGGCTTCTCCGAGCAGTACTTC. This codes for CASSLYRVGFSEQYF.

The chain carries TRBV6-5 and TRBJ1-4; D gene unclear. CDR1 is MNHEY and CDR2 is SVGAGI in the germline V gene. The CDR3 sequence is 12 residues long. V was shortened by 4 bases and J by 7 bases, with 7 bases between the two germline ends. The DNA for the CDR3 is TGTGCCAGCAGTTCGGCTAGTGAAAAACTGTTTTTT. This gives the protein CASSSASEKLFF.

The chain recombines TRBV19 with TRBJ2-7; 9 bases match TRBD1. Looked up from germline, CDR1 is LNHDA and CDR2 is SQIVND (reference sequence). Unmatched junction bases numbered 5, after V lost 1 base and J lost 4 bases. The length of the CDR3 is 15 residues. For the CDR3, the DNA is TGTGCCAGTAGTATAGCAGGGGACAGGGTTTACGAGCAGTACTTC. Translation gives CASSIAGDRVYEQYF.

With regard to this clone: The limits of the CDR3 on the DNA are not certain, so only TCRdb's listed CDR3 is given. The chain is built from TRBV5-6 and TRBJ1-1. The CDR3 has 11 amino acids, counting both end residues. The germline V gene encodes CDR1 SGHDT and CDR2 YYEEEE. CDR3 in amino acids: CASSFGGGTFF.

V is TRBV4-1 and J is TRBJ2-1; 13 nucleotides match TRBD2. V was pared by 1 base and J by 9 bases, with 12 bases of the junction left unmatched. Germline V gene sequence: CDR1 MGHRA, CDR2 YSYEKL. The CDR3 is made up of 18 amino acids. The CDR3 region is CASSQAGLAGVSPSEQFF. In nucleotides, the CDR3 is TGCGCCAGCAGCCAAGCCGGACTAGCGGGGGTTTCACCCAGTGAGCAGTTCTTC.

The chain employs TRBV6-2 or TRBV6-3 and TRBJ2-3, with TRBD2 identical over 14 bases. V was clipped by 3 bases and J by 0 bases; unmatched bases: 11. Germline V gene sequence: CDR1 MNHEY, CDR2 SVGEGT. The CDR3 covers 20 residues. CDR3 DNA: TGTGCCAGCAGTTATCGCTCCGGGACTAGCGGGGGTTCTAGCACAGATACGCAGTATTTT. Encoded protein: CASSYRSGTSGGSSTDTQYF.

The chain recombines TRBV5-1 with TRBJ1-3; 7 bases line up with TRBD1. The germline V gene has CDR1 SGHRS and CDR2 YFSETQ. This CDR3 contains 11 residues. The V and J ends lost 4 bases and 15 bases, in that order; junction bases with no gene match: 7. The CDR3 nucleotides are TGCGCCAGCAGCGGTGACAGGGAAAGATATTTT. Translating gives CASSGDRERYF.

This clone was counted only a few times. This chain joins TRBV6-6 and TRBJ1-2; 9 nucleotides align to TRBD1. Germline V gene data show CDR1 as MNHNY and CDR2 as SVGAGI (reference sequence). V was pared by 2 bases and J by 5 bases, with 6 bases of the junction left unmatched. The CDR3 has 15 amino acids. CDR3 region: CASSYLQGATYGYTF. The CDR3, as DNA: TGTGCCAGCAGTTACCTACAGGGGGCTACATATGGCTACACCTTC.

The chain joins TRBV5-6 to TRBJ1-6; TRBD1 might be the D (6 bases). The CDR3 spans 16 residues. The germline CDR1 and CDR2 sequences are SGHDT and YYEEEE. Trimming shortened V by 0 bases and J by 10 bases, and 17 bases separated the two germline ends. CDR3 region: CASSLVSRGAESPLHF. CDR3 in DNA: TGTGCCAGCAGCTTGGTGTCACGGGGGGCGGAATCACCCCTCCACTTT. The complete variable domain, with remaining parts taken from reference TRBV5-6 and TRBJ1-6, reads DAGVTQSPTHLIKTRGQQVTLRCSPKSGHDTVSWYQQALGQGPQFIFQYYEEEERQRGNFPDRFSGHQFPNYSSELNVNALLLGDSALYLCASSLVSRGAESPLHFGNGTRLTVT.

The J gene is TRBJ1-1, the V gene TRBV18, with 11 bases fitting TRBD1. V shed 3 bases and J 5 bases; nucleotides not matched to a gene: 5. Germline V gives CDR1 KGHSH, CDR2 LQKENI. CDR3 length: 15 amino acids. CDR3 amino acids: CASSPGTGGETEAFF. As DNA, the CDR3 is TGTGCCAGCTCACCTGGGACAGGGGGAGAAACTGAAGCTTTCTTT. The full variable domain, completed using reference TRBV18 and TRBJ1-1, is NAGVMQNPRHLVRRRGQEARLRCSPMKGHSHVYWYRQLPEEGLKFMVYLQKENIIDESGMPKERFSAEFPKEGPSILRIQQVVRGDSAAYFCASSPGTGGETEAFFGQGTRLTVV.

This clone appeared once. The genes are TRBV19 and TRBJ2-2, with 8 bases aligning to TRBD1. J gave up 5 bases and V 9 bases, and 8 bases lay outside the gene matches. This CDR3 contains 14 residues. CDR1 is LNHDA, CDR2 SQIVND, per germline (reference sequence). The chain's CDR3 is CASRTDRATGELFF. Here the CDR3 DNA reads TGTGCCAGCCGAACGGACAGGGCGACCGGGGAGCTGTTTTTT.

Notes on this clone: It is unclear where the CDR3 begins or ends on the DNA, so no DNA is shown, and the CDR3 is as TCRdb lists it. The chain employs TRBV19 and TRBJ1-1; the D call in the table, TRBD1, was not verified against the DNA. The CDR3 is made up of 18 amino acids, end residues included. CDR1 and CDR2 from the germline V gene are LNHDA and SQIVND (reference sequence). CDR3 loop: CASISVPVVSQGITEAFF.

This rearrangement joins TRBV6-5 to TRBJ1-3; D might be TRBD1 (5 bases). V dropped 0 bases and J dropped 4 bases, with 13 bases sitting between them. Germline CDR1 is MNHEY and CDR2 is SVGAGI. The CDR3 runs 16 residues. The CDR3 region is CASSYSRQGAGNTIYF. The DNA of the CDR3 is TGTGCCAGCAGTTACTCGAGGCAGGGTGCAGGAAACACCATATATTTT.

V and J are TRBV10-3 and TRBJ1-2, with D uncertain. CDR3 size: 14 residues. The ends were cut back, 0 bases at V and 8 bases at J, with 13 bases in the middle. CDR1 and CDR2 from the germline V gene are ENHRY and SYGVKD. CDR3 sequence (DNA): TGTGCCATCAGTGAGTCGAGAGGGTTTGGCGGCTACACCTTC. Its protein product is CAISESRGFGGYTF.

This chain uses TRBV6-6 with TRBJ2-1, with TRBD1 matching over 10 bases. Per the germline V gene, CDR1 is MNHNY and CDR2 is SVGAGI (reference sequence). The CDR3 is made up of 14 amino acids. V shed 5 bases and J 4 bases; nucleotides not matched to a gene: 2. CDR3 sequence (DNA): TGTGCCAGCAGTACGGGACAGGGGTACAATGAGCAGTTCTTC. Amino acids: CASSTGQGYNEQFF.

In this sample, this clone turned up once. The chain employs TRBV7-2 and TRBJ2-7; 7 bases line up with TRBD1. Germline CDR1 SGHTA, CDR2 FQGNSA. The CDR3 spans 13 residues. Trimming cost V 5 bases and J 6 bases; bases outside gene matches: 7. CDR3 region: CASSPRTGLEQYF. The CDR3 DNA follows: TGTGCCAGCAGCCCGCGGACAGGACTCGAGCAGTACTTC.

This rearrangement joins TRBV7-2 to TRBJ2-5; TRBD1 agrees at 9 bases. The CDR3 has 16 amino acids. Per germline, CDR1 SGHTA and CDR2 FQGNSA. Trimming cost V 5 bases and J 4 bases; bases outside gene matches: 11. The DNA of the CDR3 is TGTGCCAGCAGCCCAGGGACAGGGATGAAAGGAGAGACCCAGTACTTC. It yields the protein CASSPGTGMKGETQYF.

The chain carries TRBV7-8 and TRBJ1-3; D perhaps matches TRBD1 (5 bases). The CDR3 extends over 16 amino acids. Germline V lookup: CDR1 SGHVS, CDR2 FQNEAQ. The germline V and J ends were trimmed by 6 bases and 4 bases, with 19 bases remaining between them. CDR3: CASRNQDSLEGNTIYF. The DNA for the CDR3 is TGTGCCAGCAGAAATCAAGACAGTCTGGAGGGAAACACCATATATTTT. Filled out from reference TRBV7-8 and TRBJ1-3, the complete variable domain reads GAGVSQSPRYKVAKRGQDVALRCDPISGHVSLFWYQQALGQGPEFLTYFQNEAQLDKSGLPSDRFFAERPEGSVSTLKIQRTQQEDSAVYLCASRNQDSLEGNTIYFGEGSWLTVV.

This chain joins TRBV24-1 and TRBJ1-5, with D possibly being TRBD1 (6 bases). Trimming removed 2 bases at V and 7 bases at J, with 14 bases between. This CDR3 has 15 amino acids. In germline, CDR1 is KGHDR, CDR2 SFDVKD. The CDR3 region has the DNA TGTGCCACCAGTGATTCCGCGAGGGGGGGACAGCCCCAGCATTTT. This encodes CATSDSARGGQPQHF.

In this sample, this clone turned up a few times. The chain couples TRBV7-9 to TRBJ2-1, with 11 bases lining up with TRBD1. The V segment lost 4 bases and the J segment 10 bases; nucleotides outside the gene matches: 9. Germline CDR1 is SEHNR and CDR2 is FQNEAQ (reference sequence). CDR3 length: 15 amino acids. The CDR3 here is CASSSGQGALMEQFF. CDR3 DNA sequence: TGTGCCAGCAGCTCCGGACAGGGGGCCCTAATGGAGCAGTTCTTC.

The rearrangement uses TRBV15 and TRBJ2-1; tentatively, D is TRBD2 (6 bases). This CDR3 is built from 16 residues. Trimming cost V 0 bases and J 6 bases, with 15 bases left between them. Looked up from germline, CDR1 is LNHNV and CDR2 is YYDKDF (reference sequence). The DNA of the CDR3 is TGTGCCACCAGCAGAGACCGCGGGACCCATGGCAATGAGCAGTTCTTC. This sequence encodes CATSRDRGTHGNEQFF.